The TCR beta chain under discussion was sequenced for a study of shared clonotypes between healthy human individuals (dated by TCRdb to 2019 to 2021). Context from the whole study: The cohort comprised two women and a few men aged 18 to 49 years. For each donor, CD4 naive and CD4 memory were each given three plates, CD8 naive was given two plates, and CD8 memory was given one plate. The study deeply sequenced blood TCR repertoires of five healthy adults to estimate repertoire size and the extent of clonotype sharing between individuals. To increase sequencing depth and limit assay-specific biases, TCR repertoire library preparation and sequencing were carried out by different laboratories using diverse techniques. Each donor's leukapheresis produced roughly between about 0.8 and 10 billion PBMCs.

The cysteine opens and the phenylalanine closes a CDR3 of 15 amino acids. Kept here is only the CDR3 DNA, which spans 45 bases and is read in frame from base 1. The junction carries 14 bases between V and J, which are trimmed by 5 bases and 1 base respectively. For CDR1 and CDR2, the germline V gene lists SGHTA and FQGNSA. The donors were healthy, HIV-negative adults with no recently reported acute infections or vaccinations. Only Caucasian adults living in Nashville, Tennessee, USA were represented among the donors. CD4+ T cells were enriched through magnetic negative selection, after which naive cells were positively selected on CD45RA and the remaining negative fraction served as the memory subset. After blood collection by leukapheresis, PBMCs were isolated using Ficoll-Histopaque density gradient centrifugation and then cryopreserved in the vapor phase of liquid nitrogen. Analytical flow cytometry was used to check the purity and quantity of every magnetically sorted T cell population. Each sorted fraction had its genomic DNA isolated and then quantified by UV absorbance on a Nanodrop 2000c.

General findings and caveats noted by the study authors: Pairwise subsampling led to the expectation that sequencing depth would affect the degree of clonotype sharing among donors. Across a few donors, approximately 4.6% of naive CD4, 3% to 3.5% of naive CD8, about 2.3% of memory CD4, and under 0.45% of memory CD8 clonotypes were shared. Naive subsets generally had larger estimated clonotype richness than memory subsets. Compared with non-shared clonotypes, the clonotypes found in all four sorted-subset donors had higher generation probabilities. Rarefaction of sorted-subset datasets indicated incomplete sequencing despite the large sequencing depth. The small number of donors limited the genetic and exposure-history diversity represented. Only blood was sampled, and tissue TCR repertoires likely differ from those in blood.

TCR CDR3 regions were amplified from genomic DNA by multiplex PCR using the deep immunoSEQ assay. For each cell subset, the extracted genomic DNA was distributed evenly across all wells of several immunoSEQ 96-well plates, and each plate served as one replicate. For sorted subsets, each replicate PCR was loaded with about 0.2 ug genomic DNA, equivalent to 32,000 or so T cell genomes. The purified libraries were quantified using a Qubit 3.0 fluorometer, sized with a Bioanalyzer 2100, and then quantified again using the KAPA Library Quantification kit. Each immunoSEQ 96-well plate was sequenced on its own single-read 150-cycle Illumina NextSeq 550 flow cell. The published analysis was carried out like this. Because only junctional sequences without quality scores were contained in the immunoSEQ output, filtering matching that applied to full-length reads could not be performed. Sequences were annotated with PyIR, a Python wrapper for IgBLAST v1.9, and V/J genes and CDR3 were assigned using IMGT germline references. Any read was removed if the V/J assignment was weak (E-value above 1e-6), the CDR3 was missing, or the read contained stop codons, out-of-frame junctions, or ambiguous translated residues. V3J clonotypes were defined as sequences sharing an identical inferred V gene, J gene, and CDR3 amino acid sequence. Percentage overlap between repertoires was computed as shared unique clonotypes divided by the size of the smaller repertoire. Three approaches were used to assess repertoire richness: RTK rarefaction, the Chao1 estimator, and Recon v2.1 estimates of unobserved clonotypes. Generation probabilities were computed with OLGA for all TCRbeta clonotypes obtained by the gDNA method from several donors. The immuneACCESS repertoire file appears here via TCRdb, limited to in-frame rearrangements. These files lack a portion of the clones; in checked studies, under half of the deficit traces to unresolved V genes, and the cause of the others is not known. Clonal size and the V and J genes are those of that table, whereas D and trimming came from the DNA. Across this sample there are around 700,000 clones, with 55% to 85% seen only once. The top ten clonotypes cover roughly 1.9% of the sample.

With regard to this clone: This receptor's antigen is unknown. Within one base of it there is no much larger clone, and no base qualities were kept.

This clonotype originated in a woman aged 25 to 39 in good health. Recombination joined TRBV7-2 with TRBJ2-5, and the D gene may be TRBD2, 5 bases matching. The material sequenced was memory CD4+ T cells sorted from blood. In light of the paper, this sample's cell subset or site label describes: CD45RA-negative fraction. The CDR3 corresponds to CASSLSFGVQETQYF. The sequenced DNA: TGTGCCAGCAGCCTCAGCTTCGGGGTCCAAGAGACCCAGTACTTC.